This entry concerns a single T cell receptor (beta chain). CDR3 size: 13 residues. With 10 bases removed from V and 5 bases from J, the gap between germline ends came to 17 bases. Germline V gene lookup returns CDR1 SNHLY and CDR2 FYNNEI. The data are from a study of blood T cell repertoires in COVID-19. At the level of the study: The United States, Italy and Spain supplied acute and convalescent COVID-19 samples.

Original processing notes: From reference gene primer amplification, estimates of nucleated cell counts were derived. TCRdb's copy holds only in-frame clones and misses some; the assay was immunoSEQ multiplex PCR. The V and J calls and clone size come from that table; D and trimming were worked out from the DNA. This sample has under 200,000 clones; roughly 86% occur once, and the top ten carry 2.5% to 3%. The chain has TRBV2 and TRBJ1-1; TRBD1 might be the D (5 bases). The sample comprised peripheral blood. The receptor's source is a woman older than 75 with COVID-19, enrolled during active disease. This CDR3 reads CATTKEGTTEAFF. The CDR3 DNA reads TGTGCCACCACCAAGGAGGGGACGACTGAAGCTTTCTTT.